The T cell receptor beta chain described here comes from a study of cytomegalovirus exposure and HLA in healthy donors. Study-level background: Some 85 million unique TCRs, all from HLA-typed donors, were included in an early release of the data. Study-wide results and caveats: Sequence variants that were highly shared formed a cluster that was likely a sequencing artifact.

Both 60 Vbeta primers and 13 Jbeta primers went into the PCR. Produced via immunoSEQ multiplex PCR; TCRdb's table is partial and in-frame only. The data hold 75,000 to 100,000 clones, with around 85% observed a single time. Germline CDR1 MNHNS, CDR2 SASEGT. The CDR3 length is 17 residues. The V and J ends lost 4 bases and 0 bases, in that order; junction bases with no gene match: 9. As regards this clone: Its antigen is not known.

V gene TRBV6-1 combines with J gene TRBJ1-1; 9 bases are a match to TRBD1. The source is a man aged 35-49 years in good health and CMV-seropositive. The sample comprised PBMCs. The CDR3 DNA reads TGTGCCAGCAGTGGGGACAGGGCCAGAACGATGAACACTGAAGCTTTCTTT. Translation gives CASSGDRARTMNTEAFF.